This T cell receptor beta chain was captured in a study of T cells after yellow fever vaccination. General study points: Abundant bulk-population clonotypes could contaminate the FACS-sorted repertoires.

V dropped 6 bases and J dropped 4 bases, with 16 bases sitting between them. From germline, CDR1 is SEHNR and CDR2 FQNEAQ (reference sequence). The CDR3 length is 15 residues. This clonotype was observed at least ten times. Its target is not known. One entry per CDR3 protein, called by TCRdb with MiXCR from the 5' RACE reads. The table records about 50,000 distinct CDR3 sequences, 7.4% of them present only once. Sequencing used CD8+ T cells sorted from PBMCs, obtained less than 18 days after the first yellow fever vaccination. The source is a man in his late teens or twenties who received the YFV17D yellow fever vaccine. V gene TRBV7-9 combines with J gene TRBJ2-1; TRBD2 might be the D (5 bases). CDR3 coding DNA: TGTGCCAGCAGACTCGGAGGCCCTTCTTACAATGAGCAGTTCTTC. Translation: CASRLGGPSYNEQFF. Full variable domain (remainder filled in from reference TRBV7-9 and TRBJ2-1): DTGVSQNPRHKITKRGQNVTFRCDPISEHNRLYWYRQTLGQGPEFLTYFQNEAQLEKSRLLSDRFSAERPKGSFSTLEIQRTEQGDSAMYLCASRLGGPSYNEQFFGPGTRLTVL.